One sample yielded the 23 T cell receptor beta chains listed below, sequenced in a study of neurological immune-mediated disorders. Using its own MiXCR run on the 5' RACE reads, TCRdb lists one record per CDR3 protein. The sample shows more than 70,000 distinct CDR3 sequences, approximately 17% of them seen only once. Sequencing was performed on PBMCs. The receptors originated from a woman aged 35 to 49 in good health.

This clonotype was recorded many times. The chain is built from TRBV7-9 and TRBJ1-1; 7 nucleotides line up with TRBD1. Trimming took 2 bases from V and 6 from J; bases not matched to a gene: 6. Germline assignment: CDR1 SEHNR and CDR2 FQNEAQ (reference sequence). The CDR3 is 14 amino acids. CDR3 nucleotide sequence: TGTGCCAGCAGCTTAATGAAGGGGGCGGCTGAAGCTTTCTTT. As protein: CASSLMKGAAEAFF.

This clonotype was counted at least ten times. The CDR3 bases are TGTGCCAGCAGCCCGACAGGGACAGATACGCAGTATTTT. This sequence encodes CASSPTGTDTQYF. The gene calls are TRBV3-1 and TRBJ2-3; 7 bases agree with TRBD1. With V trimmed by 4 bases and J by 3 bases, 1 base remained unmatched. CDR3 size: 13 residues. The germline gives CDR1 LGHDT, CDR2 YNNKEL (reference sequence).

A word on this clonotype: One base away lies a much larger clone, so this may be a sequencing read error. The chain recombines TRBV28 with TRBJ1-3; D unclear. The length of the CDR3 is 14 residues. Germline V lookup: CDR1 MDHEN, CDR2 SYDVKM. This chain's CDR3 is CVSSSTASGNTIYF. CDR3 nucleotide sequence: TGTGTCAGCAGTTCGACGGCCTCTGGAAACACCATATATTTT.

This clonotype was seen ten or more times. The chain couples TRBV9 to TRBJ2-2; D not certain. Germline V lookup: CDR1 SGDLS, CDR2 YYNGEE. Trimming took off 0 bases at V and 7 bases at J, with 7 bases between the two ends. This CDR3 has 13 amino acids. The CDR3, as DNA: TGTGCCAGCAGCGTAGCCTCTGGCGGGGAGCTGTTTTTT. The encoded protein is CASSVASGGELFF. Full variable domain (remainder filled in from reference TRBV9 and TRBJ2-2): DSGVTQTPKHLITATGQRVTLRCSPRSGDLSVYWYQQSLDQGLQFLIQYYNGEERAKGNILERFSAQQFPDLHSELNLSSLELGDSALYFCASSVASGGELFFGEGSRLTVL.

This clonotype was observed many times. The chain links TRBV6-6 to TRBJ1-1; 10 nucleotides match TRBD1. The CDR3 has 16 amino acids. J gave up 0 bases and V 2 bases, and 3 bases lay outside the gene matches. Germline lookup yields CDR1 MNHNY and CDR2 SVGAGI (reference sequence). CDR3 in DNA: TGTGCCAGCAGTTACCGGGACAGGGGCTTGAACACTGAAGCTTTCTTT. Its translation is CASSYRDRGLNTEAFF.

This clonotype was seen ten or more times. This rearrangement joins TRBV6-5 to TRBJ1-3, with 7 bases identical to TRBD1. This CDR3 contains 13 residues. Trimming at V came to 6 bases and at J to 7 bases, leaving 6 bases not matched to a gene. The germline gives CDR1 MNHEY, CDR2 SVGAGI. The CDR3 loop is CASSLTGDNTIYF. CDR3 sequence (DNA): TGTGCCAGCAGCCTCACAGGGGACAACACCATATATTTT.

This clonotype was detected ten times or more. The rearrangement uses TRBV3-1 and TRBJ1-1; perhaps TRBD1 as D (6 bases). Trimming removed 4 bases at V and 0 bases at J, with 12 bases between. The CDR3 runs 15 residues. Germline CDR1 and CDR2: LGHDT and YNNKEL (reference sequence). The chain's CDR3 is CASSPGQNMNTEAFF. DNA for the CDR3: TGTGCCAGCAGCCCTGGACAGAACATGAACACTGAAGCTTTCTTT.

This clonotype has a count of ten or more. For the CDR3, the DNA is TGTGCCAGCAGCAGACAGTCAGATGAAGCTTTCTTT. It yields the protein CASSRQSDEAFF. This chain uses TRBV6-5 with TRBJ1-1; maybe TRBD1 (5 bases). Trimming left V 6 bases short and J 7 bases short, with 12 bases between. Germline CDR1 reads MNHEY; CDR2 reads SVGAGI. The CDR3 is made up of 12 amino acids.

In its sample, this clonotype was seen many times. The rearrangement uses TRBV10-2 and TRBJ2-7; 11 nucleotides line up with TRBD1. Germline V gene sequence: CDR1 WSHSY, CDR2 SAAADI. This CDR3 spans 17 amino acids. The V segment lost 1 base and the J segment 3 bases; nucleotides outside the gene matches: 8. Written as DNA, the CDR3 is TGCGCCAGCAGTGAGTTCCTCCGGGACAGGGGGGGCTACGAGCAGTACGTC. Encoded protein: CASSEFLRDRGGYEQYV.

This clonotype was counted many times. The chain couples TRBV7-8 to TRBJ2-7; unclear D gene. The CDR3 loop spans 13 amino acids. The germline CDR1 and CDR2 sequences are SGHVS and FQNEAQ. The V gene lost 3 bases and the J gene lost 0 bases, with 6 bases spanning the gap. CDR3 sequence (DNA): TGTGCCAGCAGCTTGCGTGGCTCCTACGAGCAGTACTTC. Amino acid sequence: CASSLRGSYEQYF.

This clonotype was counted ten times or more. The rearrangement joins TRBV9 to TRBJ2-1, with TRBD2 identical over 9 bases. Germline trimming cut 0 bases from V and 8 bases from J; bases unmatched to any gene: 6. This CDR3 comprises 15 residues. CDR1 is SGDLS and CDR2 is YYNGEE in the germline V gene. The CDR3 nucleotides read TGTGCCAGCAGCGTAGGGGCGGGGGGGCTCGATGAGCAGTTCTTC. Its protein is CASSVGAGGLDEQFF.

This clonotype was recorded many times. The V and J genes are TRBV7-2 and TRBJ2-1, with TRBD1 matching 8 bases. The length of the CDR3 is 15 residues. Germline V CDR1 and CDR2: SGHTA, FQGNSA. V dropped 5 bases and J dropped 3; count of bases not matched to a gene: 6. The CDR3 loop reads CASSPGQGVYNEQFF. The DNA of the CDR3 is TGTGCCAGCAGCCCCGGACAGGGTGTCTACAATGAGCAGTTCTTC.

This clonotype was seen at least ten times. The CDR3 sequence is CASSFSNTGELFF. CDR3 in DNA: TGTGCCAGCAGCTTTTCGAACACCGGGGAGCTGTTTTTT. V is TRBV7-8 and J is TRBJ2-2; no clear D. Trimming removed 3 bases at V and 0 bases at J, with 2 bases between. This CDR3 has 13 residues. CDR1 and CDR2 (germline): SGHVS, FQNEAQ.

In this sample, this clonotype turned up many times. The chain joins TRBV5-1 to TRBJ1-3; D gene uncertain. This CDR3 region has 15 residues. Germline V gives CDR1 SGHRS, CDR2 YFSETQ. Trimming removed 4 bases at V and 0 bases at J, with 11 bases between. This CDR3 reads CASSKDGSSGNTIYF. In nucleotides, the CDR3 is TGCGCCAGCAGCAAGGACGGGAGCTCTGGAAACACCATATATTTT.

In its sample, this clonotype was seen many times. V gene TRBV28 combines with J gene TRBJ2-7, with D perhaps TRBD1 (5 bases). The V end lost 3 bases, the J end lost 2 bases, and 11 bases lay between the germline ends. CDR1 and CDR2 from the germline V gene are MDHEN and SYDVKM. The CDR3 spans 14 residues. The CDR3 DNA is TGTGCCAGCAGTTTCGGGCAGGGAACCTACGAGCAGTACGTC. Translation gives CASSFGQGTYEQYV.

This clonotype appeared many times. The chain carries TRBV6-2 or TRBV6-3 and TRBJ1-1; tentatively, D is TRBD1 (6 bases). The germline V gene has CDR1 MNHEY and CDR2 SVGEGT. V was pared by 5 bases and J by 8 bases, with 18 bases between. This CDR3 is built from 14 residues. CDR3: CASSRDIRDEEAFF. The CDR3 DNA is TGTGCCAGCAGTAGGGACATCCGGGACGAAGAAGCTTTCTTT.

V is TRBV20-1 and J is TRBJ2-3; 9 bases are a match to TRBD2. Germline V gene sequence: CDR1 DFQATT, CDR2 SNEGSKA (reference sequence). J gave up 4 bases and V 4 bases, and 9 bases lay outside the gene matches. This CDR3 region has 15 residues. Here the CDR3 reads CSATSGTSPADTQYF. CDR3 bases: TGCAGTGCTACCTCCGGGACTAGCCCGGCAGATACGCAGTATTTT.

Turning to this clonotype: Sequence at one end of the junction differs from germline and may be a read error. This chain joins TRBV5-1 and TRBJ2-2, with D unclear. This CDR3 contains 15 residues. Looked up from germline, CDR1 is SGHRS and CDR2 is YFSETQ. The CDR3 region is CASSHGPTRTVELFF. CDR3 bases: TGCGCCAGCAGCCATGGACCTACGAGGACCGTGGAGCTGTTTTTT.

V is TRBV20-1 and J is TRBJ1-1; a weak D match, TRBD1 (5 bases). The V end was cut by 2 bases, the J end by 1 base, with 14 bases between. The length of the CDR3 is 15 residues. Germline values: CDR1 DFQATT, CDR2 SNEGSKA (reference sequence). In DNA form, the CDR3 reads TGCAGTGCTAGAAAAGGGGCGAAGTGGAACACTGAAGCTTTCTTT. Its translation is CSARKGAKWNTEAFF.

V gene TRBV5-6 combines with J gene TRBJ2-1; 7 nucleotides match TRBD2. J gave up 8 bases and V 4 bases, and 12 bases lay outside the gene matches. The CDR3 is 15 amino acids. Germline assignment: CDR1 SGHDT and CDR2 YYEEEE. Written as DNA, the CDR3 is TGTGCCAGCAGCCAATATGGGACTAACTCCCATGAGCAGTTCTTC. Its translation is CASSQYGTNSHEQFF.

This clonotype has only a few counts. J is TRBJ2-3 and V is TRBV18, with a tentative D call TRBD2 (5 bases). V was trimmed by 1 base and J by 2 bases, leaving 10 bases between them. The CDR3 has 15 amino acids. In germline, CDR1 is KGHSH, CDR2 LQKENI. In DNA, the CDR3 is TGTGCCAGCTCACCACTCCGCGGGTCCACAGATACGCAGTATTTT. Its translation is CASSPLRGSTDTQYF.

The V gene is TRBV2, the J gene TRBJ2-5; D is perhaps TRBD1 (6 bases). Germline V lookup: CDR1 SNHLY, CDR2 FYNNEI. The CDR3 has 14 amino acids. Trimming took 6 bases from V and 5 from J, leaving 16 bases between them. The CDR3 DNA reads as TGTGCCAGCAGCCCGGTCGACAGGAGGGAGACCCAGTACTTC. Amino acid sequence: CASSPVDRRETQYF.

At least ten counts were recorded for this clonotype. The rearrangement links TRBV28 to TRBJ1-3, with 10 positions matching TRBD1. The V gene's germline CDR1 is MDHEN and CDR2 SYDVKM. V lost 5 bases, J lost 0 bases, and 7 bases stayed unmatched. This CDR3 contains 17 residues. The CDR3 loop is CASSPPGQGFSGNTIYF. The CDR3 nucleotides read TGTGCCAGCAGTCCCCCGGGACAGGGGTTCTCTGGAAACACCATATATTTT.